This is a list of T cell receptor beta chains from one sample in a study of graft-versus-host responses after intestinal transplantation. The protocol was immunoSEQ multiplex PCR, while the TCRdb copy is restricted to in-frame clones and leaves out a portion. The repertoire consists of about 25,000 clones, with roughly 94% occurring once and the leading ten covering 0.45% to 0.65%. The specimen was PBMCs, collected 156 days after intestinal transplant. These receptors originate from a human patient who received an intestinal transplant, so some T cells may come from the graft donor. The conserved cysteine and the conserved F or W are not part of the CDR3 here.

v_call	j_call	cdr3_aa
TRBV5-6	TRBJ1-2	ASSLAKLGPAYGYT
TRBV5-1	TRBJ2-1	ASSWRPYNEQF
TRBV5-5	TRBJ2-7	ASSLTGAYEQY
TRBV6-5	TRBJ1-5	ASRPTGAFNQPQH
TRBV7-9	TRBJ1-5	ASSPRTGRNNQPQH
TRBV7-6	TRBJ2-5	ASSVLAAQETQY
TRBV28	TRBJ2-3	ASSFPSQGPDTQY
TRBV7-9	TRBJ2-3	ASETVPSTDTQY
TRBV11-2	TRBJ2-1	ASSSPPIRKGPIEQF
TRBV25-1	TRBJ2-3	ASSGGAHTQY
TRBV4-1	TRBJ2-7	ASSQNRGSYEQY
TRBV13	TRBJ1-1	ASSSQGAITEAF
TRBV7-9	TRBJ2-6	ASSHRPGSGANVLT
TRBV7-9	TRBJ1-1	ASSLPRQGGNTEAF
TRBV14	TRBJ2-1	ASSQDVGALYNEQF
TRBV6-1	TRBJ1-4	ASSGDLRKEKLF
TRBV6-6	TRBJ2-7	ASSNTGTSTHEQY
TRBV4-3	-	ASSQARGVRSYEQY
TRBV12-1	TRBJ2-5	ASSSDSRDQETQY
TRBV6-5	TRBJ1-2	ASSYRPEDYGYT
TRBV4-1	TRBJ2-1	ASSPLATSYNEQF
TRBV6-4	TRBJ2-1	ASTPGTSGGDEQF
TRBV5-8	TRBJ2-1	ASSVAGGNEQF
TRBV2	TRBJ1-1	ASRGALGNANTEAF
TRBV9	TRBJ1-1	ASSVAVSGPEAF
TRBV6-6	TRBJ1-5	ASSLGAGNQPQH
TRBV19	TRBJ1-5	ASSTGQGNQPQH
TRBV4-2	TRBJ1-1	ASSQARAMNTEAF
TRBV27	TRBJ1-2	ASSPGQGALVGYT
TRBV30	TRBJ2-1	AWTGSSYNEQF
TRBV6-1	TRBJ2-2	ASSEFRGLAGGPGTGELF
TRBV27	TRBJ1-1	ASSLGTLGVNTEAF
TRBV7-9	TRBJ1-2	ASVTDRFSYT
TRBV9	TRBJ2-1	ASRPNSYNEQF
TRBV30	TRBJ1-2	AWKSFLGYT
TRBV2	TRBJ1-3	ASSDLGQGAGNTIY
TRBV5-4	TRBJ2-1	ASSSSGGANEQF
TRBV5-5	TRBJ1-5	ASTAGAESNQPQH
TRBV5-1	TRBJ1-1	ASSWIMNTEAF
TRBV19	TRBJ1-5	ASTIGSSNQPQH
TRBV4-3	TRBJ2-1	ASSLLLTSGVLNEQF
TRBV27	TRBJ2-1	ASSPYPGQVYNEQF
TRBV7-6	TRBJ1-2	ASSPAGQHGYT
TRBV6-5	TRBJ2-5	ASSRRRYQETQY
TRBV5-8	TRBJ2-1	ASSTVWLFSSYNEQF
TRBV14	TRBJ2-7	ASSPSPYEQY
TRBV27	TRBJ2-1	ASSFGFQGEQF
TRBV7-8	TRBJ2-2	ASNSIEVAGANTGELF
TRBV7-2	TRBJ1-2	ASSQLRGGGLYGYT